This T cell receptor beta chain was identified during a study of T cells in pancreatic ductal adenocarcinoma. General study findings and limits: Mean clonality was around 0.1 in tumors and about 0.079 in blood, not significantly different. Unique clonotypes were roughly 8-fold more numerous in blood than in tumor. Results skew toward the minority of patients with early-stage disease.

Details on this clone: Its antigen is not known.

Germline-derived CDR1 and CDR2 are SGHTA and FQGNSA. J gave up 1 base and V 3 bases, and 6 bases lay outside the gene matches. CDR3 length: 15 amino acids. TCRdb keeps only in-frame clones here, not all; method: immunoSEQ multiplex PCR. The sample consists of 100,000 or so clones, roughly 96% of them appearing once. Selected pancreatic ductal adenocarcinoma patients had undergone surgery without neoadjuvant therapy. The TCR comes from a human donor with pancreatic ductal adenocarcinoma. The sequenced material came from PBMCs. The gene calls are TRBV7-2 and TRBJ2-7, with 7 bases identical to TRBD2. The CDR3 is CASSFSSGPSYEQYF. The CDR3 DNA sequence: TGTGCCAGCAGCTTCTCTAGCGGCCCGTCCTACGAGCAGTACTTC.